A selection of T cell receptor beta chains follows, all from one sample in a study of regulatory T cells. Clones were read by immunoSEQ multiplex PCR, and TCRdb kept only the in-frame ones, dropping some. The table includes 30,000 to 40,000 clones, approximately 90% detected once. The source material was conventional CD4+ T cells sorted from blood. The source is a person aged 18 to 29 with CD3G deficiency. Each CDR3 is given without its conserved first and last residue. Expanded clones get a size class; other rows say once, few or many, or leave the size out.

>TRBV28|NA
ASSLSPRLAGSSYEQY
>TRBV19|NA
ASSIQGPNQPQH
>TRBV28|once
ASRSIRDSGANVLT
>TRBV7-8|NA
ASSLEGRTLSGANVLT
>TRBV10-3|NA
ATISEAF
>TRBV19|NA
ASSINQRETQY
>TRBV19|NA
ASSMGLELGTQY
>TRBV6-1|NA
ASSEVSVPGNTEAF
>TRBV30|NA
AWHRGTNYGYT
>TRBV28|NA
ATQGWGGPSTDTQY
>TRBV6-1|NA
AVRGGSSYEQY
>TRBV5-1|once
ASSAGDRGYEQY
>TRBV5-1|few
ASSLDGRVTNEQF
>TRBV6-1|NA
ASSEGGSGGNTIY
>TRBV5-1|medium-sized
ASSLVQGVGTGELF
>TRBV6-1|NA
ASRAQGGNQPQH
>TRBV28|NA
ASSLSGANGGYT
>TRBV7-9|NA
ASSSGHTTNEKLF
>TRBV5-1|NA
ASSLGTVRYQETQY
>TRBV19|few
ASSRVAGVMSHNEQF
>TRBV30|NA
AWSVGGSSDTQY
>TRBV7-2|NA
ASKGGSSPLH
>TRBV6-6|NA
ASSYGGAQGEQY
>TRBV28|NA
ASSRRLGGGGYT
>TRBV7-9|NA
ASSLYGGAGANVLT
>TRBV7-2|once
ASSLGAFSSTDTQY
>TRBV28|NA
ASSNSGTGKNIQY
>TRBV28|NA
ASSSAPGGYKNTIY
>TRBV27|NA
ASRRQGSNGELF
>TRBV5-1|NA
ASSYGQGGQETQY